This record covers a single T cell receptor (beta chain). The antigen remains unidentified. The record originates from a study of cytomegalovirus exposure and HLA in healthy donors. This CDR3 region has 21 residues. PCR used 60 Vbeta primers and 13 Jbeta primers. Produced via immunoSEQ multiplex PCR; TCRdb's table is partial and in-frame only. This table has 150,000 to 180,000 clones, 60% to 75% appearing once. General study results and limits: The study listed roughly 150 cytomegalovirus-associated TCR beta chains. Under in vitro conditions, a few CMV-associated chains were confirmed as specific for CMV antigens. Despite most TCR sequences being rare, some public TCRs occurred in many donors.

This TCR came from a man aged 18 to 29 in good health and CMV-seronegative. Sample: PBMCs. This sequence joins TRBV7-5 and TRBJ1-5. TRBV7-5 is a pseudogene segment. In DNA form, the CDR3 reads TGTGCCAGAAGCTTAGACTTTCATCGGAGTAACGGGGTGAGGAGCAATCAGCCCCAGCATTTT. Protein sequence: CARSLDFHRSNGVRSNQPQHF.